The 19 T cell receptor beta chains presented below share a single source sample, sequenced in a study of T cell responses to AZD1222 COVID-19 vaccine. The assay was immunoSEQ multiplex PCR, and TCRdb's table has in-frame clones only and misses some. The repertoire consists of about 180,000 clones, with 85% to 90% occurring once and the leading ten covering approximately 26%. The sample in question was peripheral blood, obtained 28 days after the second AZD1222 dose. The receptor source for this set is an adult who received the AZD1222 COVID-19 vaccine.

The chain recombines TRBV27 with TRBJ2-6; D tentatively reads TRBD1 or TRBD2 (6 bases each). With 0 bases removed from V and 3 bases from J, the gap between germline ends came to 15 bases. Per germline, CDR1 MNHEY and CDR2 SMNVEV (reference sequence). This CDR3 comprises 18 residues. The CDR3 here is CASSLSGPGADGANVLTF. The CDR3 DNA is TGTGCCAGCAGTTTATCGGGTCCGGGGGCGGATGGGGCCAACGTCCTGACTTTC.

J is TRBJ1-1 and V is TRBV30; D is unclear. Trimming left V 4 bases short and J 5 bases short, with 17 bases between. From germline, CDR1 is GTSNPN and CDR2 SVGIG (reference sequence). This CDR3 region has 14 residues. CDR3 protein: CAWTLGLPGTEAFF. DNA for the CDR3: TGTGCCTGGACTTTAGGACTCCCTGGGACTGAAGCTTTCTTT.

The DNA of the CDR3 is TGTGCCAGCAGCATAGGGGTTGGAGAGCAGTACTTC. This translates into CASSIGVGEQYF. V and J are TRBV14 and TRBJ2-7, with D perhaps matching TRBD1 (5 bases). Germline-derived CDR1 and CDR2 are SGHDN and FVKESK. The CDR3 is made up of 12 amino acids. Trimming cost V 5 bases and J 7 bases, with 12 bases left between them.

V gene TRBV28 combines with J gene TRBJ1-1; a weak D match, TRBD1 (6 bases). V was trimmed by 7 bases and J by 5 bases, leaving 14 bases between them. Germline CDR1 reads MDHEN; CDR2 reads SYDVKM. The CDR3 length is 13 residues. The CDR3 loop reads CASIAGHLTEAFF. CDR3 in DNA: TGTGCCAGCATCGCGGGACACCTGACTGAAGCTTTCTTT. Full variable domain (outside the CDR3, taken from reference TRBV28 and TRBJ1-1): DVKVTQSSRYLVKRTGEKVFLECVQDMDHENMFWYRQDPGLGLRLIYFSYDVKMKEKGDIPEGYSVSREKKERFSLILESASTNQTSMYLCASIAGHLTEAFFGQGTRLTVV.

This clone has just a few counts. V is TRBV4-2 and J is TRBJ2-4; D is perhaps TRBD1 or TRBD2 (5 bases each). V was cut by 3 bases and J by 4 bases, with 19 bases left in between. Germline lookup yields CDR1 LGHNA and CDR2 YNFKEQ. The CDR3 consists of 17 residues. CDR3 protein: CASSHQGEGRRKNIQYF. In DNA form, the CDR3 reads TGTGCCAGCAGCCACCAGGGAGAGGGGCGGAGGAAAAACATTCAGTACTTC.

CDR3: CATSDGGGAGDSETQYF. Written as DNA, the CDR3 is TGTGCCACCAGTGATGGGGGTGGAGCGGGAGACTCAGAGACCCAGTACTTC. J is TRBJ2-5 and V is TRBV24-1, with TRBD2 matching over 8 bases. After removal of 3 bases from V and 4 bases from J, the junction contained 12 bases not matched to a gene. Per germline, CDR1 KGHDR and CDR2 SFDVKD. The CDR3 spans 17 residues.

The chain employs TRBV7-2 and TRBJ1-1; D unresolved. This CDR3 spans 14 amino acids. Trimming removed 1 base at V and 0 bases at J, with 6 bases between. In germline, CDR1 is SGHTA, CDR2 FQGNSA. This chain's CDR3 is CASSLGKMNTEAFF. The CDR3, as DNA: TGTGCCAGCAGCTTAGGGAAGATGAACACTGAAGCTTTCTTT.

The chain links TRBV28 to TRBJ2-7; the D is unclear. V was pared by 2 bases and J by 3 bases, with 14 bases between. Looked up from germline, CDR1 is MDHEN and CDR2 is SYDVKM. The CDR3 is made up of 15 amino acids. CDR3 nucleotide sequence: TGTGCCAGCAGTTTAAGCGCGAGCCCTGACTACGAGCAGTACTTC. Encoded protein: CASSLSASPDYEQYF.

Concerning this clone itself: Additional DNA sequences in this sample encode the identical CDR3. The genes are TRBV9 and TRBJ2-3; D is unresolved. This CDR3 has 12 residues. In germline, CDR1 is SGDLS, CDR2 YYNGEE. V was cut by 0 bases and J by 6 bases, with 5 bases left in between. The CDR3 bases are TGTGCCAGCAGCGTAGTTGGGGATACGCAGTATTTT. Its protein product is CASSVVGDTQYF.

The J gene is TRBJ2-1, the V gene TRBV7-3, with a tentative D call TRBD2 (6 bases). CDR1 SGHTA and CDR2 FQGTGA come from the germline V gene. The CDR3 is made up of 15 amino acids. Trimming took off 8 bases at V and 7 bases at J, with 21 bases between the two ends. The CDR3 DNA reads as TGTGCCAGCCGTGCCGGGACTTCCTCCCCGAATGAGCAGTTCTTC. Its translation: CASRAGTSSPNEQFF.

The chain combines TRBV4-1 with TRBJ2-5; 8 nucleotides line up with TRBD2. CDR1 is MGHRA and CDR2 is YSYEKL in the germline V gene. V dropped 0 bases and J dropped 5; count of bases not matched to a gene: 8. The CDR3 totals 16 residues. This CDR3 reads CASSQEGSGVGETQYF. The DNA of the CDR3 is TGCGCCAGCAGCCAAGAGGGTAGCGGGGTGGGGGAGACCCAGTACTTC.

CDR3 DNA: TGTGCCAGCAGCCAAGATTTGACAGGGGGAGTCAATCAGCCCCAGCATTTT. It encodes CASSQDLTGGVNQPQHF. J is TRBJ1-5 and V is TRBV4-2; 9 positions agree with TRBD1. Trimming removed 0 bases from V and 3 bases from J; junction bases left unmatched: 6. This CDR3 is 17 amino acids long. Germline CDR1 LGHNA, CDR2 YNFKEQ.

The gene calls are TRBV2 and TRBJ2-1; D may correspond to TRBD1 or TRBD2 (5 bases each). The CDR3 is made up of 14 amino acids. Germline-derived CDR1 and CDR2 are SNHLY and FYNNEI. V was shortened by 2 bases and J by 7 bases, with 12 bases between the two germline ends. CDR3 region: CASSERGVGNEQFF. The CDR3 DNA reads TGTGCCAGCAGTGAACGAGGGGTGGGGAATGAGCAGTTCTTC.

The gene calls are TRBV19 and TRBJ2-2; D is undetermined. The CDR3 totals 14 residues. V lost 3 bases and J 6 bases, leaving 11 bases between the germline ends. CDR1 LNHDA and CDR2 SQIVND come from the germline V gene (reference sequence). CDR3 protein: CASSMPWAAGELFF. The CDR3 nucleotides are TGTGCCAGTAGTATGCCCTGGGCCGCCGGGGAGCTGTTTTTT.

This clone has only a few counts. Other DNA sequences from this sample encode an identical CDR3 as well. The chain recombines TRBV7-8 with TRBJ1-5, with 7 bases that match TRBD1. Germline trimming cut 5 bases from V and 3 bases from J; bases unmatched to any gene: 7. Per the germline V gene, CDR1 is SGHVS and CDR2 is FQNEAQ. There are 15 residues in the CDR3. As DNA, the CDR3 is TGTGCCAGCAGCCCCACAGGGACAGTCAATCAGCCCCAGCATTTT. Its translation: CASSPTGTVNQPQHF.

This chain uses TRBV15 with TRBJ1-5; no reliable D call. This CDR3 comprises 15 residues. CDR1 and CDR2 from the germline V gene are LNHNV and YYDKDF (reference sequence). Trimming left V 0 bases short and J 3 bases short, with 9 bases between. As DNA, the CDR3 is TGTGCCACCAGCAGAGAACGGGCGGCCAATCAGCCCCAGCATTTT. Amino acid sequence: CATSRERAANQPQHF.

The rearrangement uses TRBV30 and TRBJ1-6, with D maybe TRBD1 (6 bases). CDR1 is GTSNPN and CDR2 is SVGIG in the germline V gene (reference sequence). The CDR3 consists of 13 residues. The V end lost 2 bases, the J end lost 10 bases, and 12 bases lay between the germline ends. DNA for the CDR3: TGTGCCTGGAGTACTAGGGGGGGGTCACCCCTCCACTTT. Translation: CAWSTRGGSPLHF.

The CDR3 is CASSPDRDTQYF. DNA for the CDR3: TGTGCCAGCAGCCCCGACAGGGATACGCAGTATTTT. J is TRBJ2-3 and V is TRBV12-3 or TRBV12-4; D possibly corresponds to TRBD1 (6 bases). V dropped 6 bases and J dropped 6 bases, with 10 bases sitting between them. The CDR3 sequence is 12 residues long.

The chain has TRBV19 and TRBJ1-1; TRBD1 matches 11 bases. CDR1 and CDR2 (germline): LNHDA, SQIVND (reference sequence). Trimming cost V 3 bases and J 3 bases; bases outside gene matches: 3. The CDR3 has 15 residues. The CDR3 DNA follows: TGTGCCAGTAGTATGGGGACAGGGGGGTACACTGAAGCTTTCTTT. It yields the protein CASSMGTGGYTEAFF.